Listed below are T cell receptor beta chains from one sample, sequenced in a study of blood T cell repertoires in COVID-19. The assay was immunoSEQ multiplex PCR, and TCRdb's table has in-frame clones only and misses some. The sample records around 300,000 clones, 75% to 90% being singletons. Sequencing input: PBMCs or T cells enriched from blood (not recorded which). These receptors were obtained from a woman under 30 who had recovered from COVID-19. Each CDR3 is given with its conserved first and last residue. D genes are given only for firm matches. Clone size is not always given. Where it is, it says once, few, many or a class for expanded clones.

D	size	V	J	CDR3	DNA
NA	NA	TRBV12-3/TRBV12-4	TRBJ1-3	CASSSSGSDTIYF	TGTGCCAGCAGTTCATCAGGTTCGGACACCATATATTTT
TRBD1	NA	TRBV24-1	TRBJ2-2	CATSVTGEGTGELFF	TGTGCCACCAGTGTCACAGGGGAAGGAACCGGGGAGCTGTTTTTT
NA	NA	TRBV10-2	TRBJ1-4	CASSVFEGEKLFF	TGCGCCAGCAGTGTGTTCGAGGGTGAAAAACTGTTTTTT
TRBD1	NA	TRBV6-5	TRBJ1-5	CASTPGQGLQPQHF	TGTGCCAGCACCCCGGGACAGGGTTTACAGCCCCAGCATTTT
NA	NA	TRBV28	TRBJ1-6	CASSAEGGLHF	TGTGCCAGCAGTGCCGAGGGAGGCCTCCACTTT
NA	NA	TRBV13	TRBJ1-6	CASSLGQGSSYNSPLHF	TGTGCCAGCAGCTTAGGCCAGGGGTCCTCCTATAATTCACCCCTCCACTTT
TRBD1	NA	TRBV19	TRBJ1-4	CASVTRDRRFEKLFF	TGTGCCAGTGTAACTCGGGACAGACGGTTCGAAAAACTGTTTTTT
TRBD1	once	TRBV29-1	TRBJ1-6	CSVGTGTENSPLHF	TGCAGCGTTGGCACCGGGACAGAGAATTCACCCCTCCACTTT
TRBD1	NA	TRBV4-1	TRBJ2-2	CASSHSGTGVMGELFF	TGCGCCAGCAGTCACTCCGGGACAGGGGTAATGGGGGAGCTGTTTTTT
NA	few	TRBV9	TRBJ1-1	CASGHGGMNTEAFF	TGTGCCAGCGGACACGGGGGGATGAACACTGAAGCTTTCTTT
NA	NA	TRBV11-2	TRBJ2-1	CASSLTGEGHNEQFF	TGTGCCAGCAGCTTGACAGGGGAGGGACACAATGAGCAGTTCTTC
NA	NA	TRBV20-1	TRBJ1-2	CSAKPLYGYTF	TGCAGTGCTAAGCCCCTGTATGGCTACACCTTC
TRBD1	NA	TRBV18	TRBJ2-2	CASSPGTGTGELFF	TGTGCCAGCTCACCAGGGACAGGGACCGGGGAGCTGTTTTTT
TRBD1	NA	TRBV25-1	TRBJ2-2	CASSESGQGEAGELFF	TGTGCCAGCAGTGAATCCGGACAGGGGGAGGCCGGGGAGCTGTTTTTT
TRBD1	NA	TRBV18	TRBJ1-5	CASSPETGINQPQHF	TGTGCCAGCTCACCAGAGACAGGGATTAATCAGCCCCAGCATTTT
NA	NA	TRBV7-2	TRBJ1-1	CASSLSGGTEAFF	TGTGCCAGCAGCTTAAGCGGTGGGACTGAAGCTTTCTTT
NA	NA	TRBV18	TRBJ2-3	CASSPRHDTQYF	TGTGCCAGCTCACCACGGCATGATACGCAGTATTTT
NA	NA	TRBV19	TRBJ1-2	CASSHRVREAGYTF	TGTGCCAGTAGTCATAGGGTCAGGGAGGCTGGCTACACCTTC
TRBD1	NA	TRBV7-9	TRBJ1-1	CASSLANRGRGTEAFF	TGTGCCAGCAGCTTAGCGAACAGGGGGCGCGGGACTGAAGCTTTCTTT
TRBD2	NA	TRBV12-3/TRBV12-4	TRBJ2-1	CASSSSGNNEQFF	TGTGCCAGCAGTTCTAGCGGGAACAATGAGCAGTTCTTC
NA	NA	TRBV28	TRBJ2-1	CASSQFGFYNEQFF	TGTGCCAGCAGCCAATTCGGGTTCTACAATGAGCAGTTCTTC
TRBD1	NA	TRBV19	TRBJ1-1	CASSGDSANTEAFF	TGTGCCAGTAGTGGGGACAGCGCGAACACTGAAGCTTTCTTT
NA	NA	TRBV5-1	TRBJ1-2	CASSLHDNGYTF	TGCGCCAGCAGCTTGCATGACAACGGCTACACCTTC
NA	NA	TRBV11-2	TRBJ2-7	CASSSDRIGGSYEQYF	TGTGCCAGCAGCTCCGACAGGATCGGTGGCTCCTACGAGCAGTACTTC
NA	once	TRBV28	TRBJ1-5	CASSLAGDNQPQHF	TGTGCCAGCAGTTTAGCAGGGGACAATCAGCCCCAGCATTTT
NA	NA	TRBV6-1	TRBJ2-3	CASSERSEDTQYF	TGTGCCAGCAGTGAAAGAAGCGAGGATACGCAGTATTTT
NA	NA	TRBV19	TRBJ1-1	CASSMRRDGASTEAFF	TGTGCCAGTAGTATGAGGAGGGACGGGGCTAGCACTGAAGCTTTCTTT
TRBD1	NA	TRBV27	TRBJ1-1	CASRSGTGWRTEAFF	TGTGCCAGCAGATCCGGGACAGGGTGGCGTACTGAAGCTTTCTTT
TRBD2	NA	TRBV6-5	TRBJ2-3	CASKLAGEGDTQYF	TGTGCCAGTAAACTAGCGGGGGAAGGAGATACGCAGTATTTT
TRBD2	NA	TRBV9	TRBJ2-5	CASSSPSGLAGQTQYF	TGTGCCAGCAGCTCCCCCTCGGGGCTAGCGGGCCAGACCCAGTACTTC
TRBD2	once	TRBV18	TRBJ2-1	CASSPAGGQNEQFF	TGTGCCAGCTCACCAGCGGGGGGGCAAAATGAGCAGTTCTTC
NA	NA	TRBV5-1	TRBJ1-5	CASSLNPGQSNQPQHF	TGCGCCAGCAGCTTAAACCCGGGACAAAGCAATCAGCCCCAGCATTTT
TRBD1	NA	TRBV23-1	TRBJ1-5	CAGQVFSNQPQHF	TGCGCCGGACAGGTTTTTAGCAATCAGCCCCAGCATTTT
TRBD1	NA	TRBV25-1	TRBJ1-2	CASSEGQAPF	TGTGCCAGCAGTGAGGGACAGGCGCCCTTC
TRBD2	NA	TRBV6-5	TRBJ2-7	CASIGTSNYEQYF	TGTGCCAGCATCGGGACTAGCAACTACGAGCAGTACTTC
TRBD1	NA	TRBV28	TRBJ1-2	CASSRSGNRGPDGYTF	TGTGCCAGCAGCCGAAGTGGGAACAGGGGGCCTGATGGCTACACCTTC
TRBD2	NA	TRBV18	TRBJ2-2	CASSPPSGGRTGELFF	TGTGCCAGCTCACCTCCTAGCGGAGGGCGCACCGGGGAGCTGTTTTTT
TRBD1	NA	TRBV7-9	TRBJ1-2	CASSAGQGYGYTF	TGTGCCAGCAGCGCGGGACAGGGGTATGGCTACACCTTC
NA	once	TRBV7-9	TRBJ1-1	CASSSPGRVTEAFF	TGTGCCAGCAGCTCCCCCGGGAGAGTAACTGAAGCTTTCTTT
TRBD1	NA	TRBV5-1	TRBJ1-2	CASSSNIQGLLYGYTF	TGCGCCAGCAGCTCCAATATACAGGGGCTACTCTATGGCTACACCTTC
NA	NA	TRBV6-1	TRBJ1-3	CASSEFENAGNTIYF	TGTGCCAGCAGTGAATTTGAGAACGCTGGAAACACCATATATTTT
NA	NA	TRBV5-6	TRBJ2-5	CASRSGLPQETQYF	TGTGCCAGCCGGAGCGGACTACCCCAAGAGACCCAGTACTTC
NA	NA	TRBV11-2	TRBJ1-4	CASSPVGSATNEKLFF	TGTGCCAGCAGCCCCGTAGGGAGTGCAACTAATGAAAAACTGTTTTTT
NA	NA	TRBV6-5	TRBJ2-1	CASGHTGSSYNEQFF	TGTGCCAGCGGTCACACAGGGAGCTCCTACAATGAGCAGTTCTTC
TRBD1	NA	TRBV6-5	TRBJ1-1	CASHRGPDTEAFF	TGTGCCAGCCACAGGGGGCCCGACACTGAAGCTTTCTTT
NA	NA	TRBV5-6	TRBJ1-3	CASSFAFSFGNTIYF	TGTGCCAGCAGCTTCGCATTTAGTTTTGGAAACACCATATATTTT